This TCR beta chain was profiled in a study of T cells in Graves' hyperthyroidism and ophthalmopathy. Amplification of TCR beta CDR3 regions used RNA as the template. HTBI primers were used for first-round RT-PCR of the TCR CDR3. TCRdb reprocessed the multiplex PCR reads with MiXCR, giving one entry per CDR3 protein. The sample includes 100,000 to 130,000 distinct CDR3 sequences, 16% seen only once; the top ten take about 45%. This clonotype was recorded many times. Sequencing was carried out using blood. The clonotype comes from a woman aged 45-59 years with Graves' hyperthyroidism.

CDR3 DNA sequence: TGTGCCAGCAGCTCAAGGGATACAGGGGGGGTCCCCGAAGCTTTCTTT. This sequence encodes CASSSRDTGGVPEAFF. V and J are TRBV13 and TRBJ1-1; 8 nucleotides line up with TRBD1. The J segment lost 8 bases and the V segment lost 4 bases, leaving 15 bases of the junction unmatched. The CDR3 contains 16 residues. CDR1 PRHDT and CDR2 FYEKMQ come from the germline V gene (reference sequence).